Below are 15 T cell receptor beta chains sequenced from a single sample in a study of beta chain features in type 1 diabetes. Whole-study results and caveats: TCRB CDR3 length was moderately but significantly reduced in all four CD4+ subsets of Type 1 diabetes patients.

Their antigens remain unidentified. Reverse transcribing all isolated RNA meant expressed TCRB transcripts were sequenced. This table comes from immunoSEQ multiplex PCR, and its TCRdb copy is limited to in-frame clones, with some not included. Counted here are roughly 350,000 clones, around 10% occurring once; the ten biggest clones make up about 0.64%. Sequenced sample: central memory CD4+ T cells from blood. The receptors come from a man under 40 with type 1 diabetes.

This clone was counted between two and nine times. The chain recombines TRBV7-3 with TRBJ1-5; D is perhaps TRBD1 (5 bases). Germline CDR1 reads SGHTA; CDR2 reads FQGTGA. Trimming took off 2 bases at V and 3 bases at J, with 11 bases between the two ends. The CDR3 sequence is 15 residues long. DNA of the CDR3: TGTGCCAGCAGCTTAGCGGGGCAGGCCAATCAGCCCCAGCATTTT. Protein product: CASSLAGQANQPQHF.

This clone has just a few counts. The rearrangement links TRBV18 to TRBJ2-5; 9 bases match TRBD1. Germline V gene lookup returns CDR1 KGHSH and CDR2 LQKENI. The CDR3 has 14 residues. With 5 bases clipped from V and 2 bases from J, the junction kept 3 bases outside the gene matches. DNA for the CDR3: TGTGCCAGCTCAATACAGGGGGCTCAAGAGACCCAGTACTTC. Residues: CASSIQGAQETQYF.

This clone was found a few times. The V and J genes are TRBV7-3 and TRBJ2-7; D is possibly TRBD2 (5 bases). Germline values: CDR1 SGHTA, CDR2 FQGTGA. The ends were cut back, 3 bases at V and 1 base at J, with 16 bases in the middle. The CDR3 length is 16 residues. The CDR3 sequence is CASSFGFAEGSYEQYF. The DNA of the CDR3 is TGTGCCAGCAGCTTCGGGTTCGCCGAGGGATCCTACGAGCAGTACTTC.

This clone was detected only a few times. This chain joins TRBV10-3 and TRBJ2-2; 9 positions match TRBD1. Per the germline V gene, CDR1 is ENHRY and CDR2 is SYGVKD. The CDR3 consists of 16 residues. Trimming at V came to 4 bases and at J to 5 bases, leaving 8 bases not matched to a gene. In DNA form, the CDR3 reads TGTGCCATCAGTGGGAACAGGGGGCTTGGGACCGGGGAGCTGTTTTTT. It codes for CAISGNRGLGTGELFF.

Only a few counts were recorded for this clone. This rearrangement joins TRBV29-1 to TRBJ2-5, with unresolved D. The CDR3 is 12 residues long. With 3 bases removed from V and 4 bases from J, the gap between germline ends came to 9 bases. Germline CDR1 and CDR2: SQVTM and ANQGSEA. CDR3 sequence (DNA): TGCAGCGTTGATGAGGCCCCAGAGACCCAGTACTTC. Amino acids: CSVDEAPETQYF. The full variable domain, with the rest looked up from reference TRBV29-1 and TRBJ2-5, is SAVISQKPSRDICQRGTSLTIQCQVDSQVTMMFWYRQQPGQSLTLIATANQGSEATYESGFVIDKFPISRPNLTFSTLTVSNMSPEDSSIYLCSVDEAPETQYFGPGTRLLVL.

The chain has TRBV4-2 and TRBJ2-1; TRBD2 might be the D (5 bases). Per the germline V gene, CDR1 is LGHNA and CDR2 is YNFKEQ. With 2 bases removed from V and 2 bases from J, the gap between germline ends came to 10 bases. The CDR3 is 15 amino acids. This CDR3 is CASSQQAEAYNEQFF. CDR3 in DNA: TGTGCCAGCAGCCAACAAGCGGAAGCCTACAATGAGCAGTTCTTC.

This clone was observed a handful of times. DNA of the CDR3: TGTGCCAGCAGCCAAAGGGGCGGGAGGGAACTCTACGAGCAGTACTTC. Translated, it gives CASSQRGGRELYEQYF. The gene calls are TRBV4-2 and TRBJ2-7, with 9 nucleotides matching TRBD2. The CDR3 is 16 amino acids. Trimming took 2 bases from V and 3 from J; bases not matched to a gene: 8. CDR1 and CDR2 (germline): LGHNA, YNFKEQ.

This clone was counted between two and nine times. The chain joins TRBV2 to TRBJ2-7; the match to TRBD1 covers 8 bases. CDR1 and CDR2 (germline): SNHLY, FYNNEI. The CDR3 totals 15 residues. V lost 6 bases and J lost 3; bases outside the gene matches: 10. This CDR3 is CASRKDRGGYYEQYF. For the CDR3, the DNA is TGTGCCAGCAGGAAAGACAGGGGTGGGTACTACGAGCAGTACTTC.

This rearrangement joins TRBV28 to TRBJ1-1, with 8 bases lining up with TRBD1. V was clipped by 4 bases and J by 4 bases; unmatched bases: 5. The CDR3 has 14 amino acids. CDR1 and CDR2 from the germline V gene are MDHEN and SYDVKM. This chain's CDR3 is CASSYQGAGTEAFF. In DNA, the CDR3 is TGTGCCAGCAGTTACCAGGGGGCCGGCACTGAAGCTTTCTTT. The full variable domain, in which reference TRBV28 and TRBJ1-1 provide the parts outside the CDR3, is DVKVTQSSRYLVKRTGEKVFLECVQDMDHENMFWYRQDPGLGLRLIYFSYDVKMKEKGDIPEGYSVSREKKERFSLILESASTNQTSMYLCASSYQGAGTEAFFGQGTRLTVV.

This rearrangement joins TRBV19 to TRBJ2-5; 7 bases align to TRBD1. The trim removed 5 bases at V and 5 bases at J, leaving 11 bases unmatched. The CDR3 consists of 15 residues. The germline CDR1 and CDR2 sequences are LNHDA and SQIVND (reference sequence). The CDR3: CASSSTGAARETQYF. The CDR3 bases are TGTGCCAGTAGTTCTACAGGGGCCGCGAGGGAGACCCAGTACTTC.

The chain links TRBV30 to TRBJ2-7; no clear D gene. Germline lookup yields CDR1 GTSNPN and CDR2 SVGIG (reference sequence). V was pared by 2 bases and J by 5 bases, with 10 bases between. The CDR3 has 12 residues. The CDR3 is CAWSRQINEQYF. As DNA, the CDR3 is TGTGCCTGGAGTCGCCAAATCAACGAGCAGTACTTC.

Only a few counts were recorded for this clone. This chain connects TRBV2 to TRBJ2-1; TRBD2 matches 12 bases. Trimming took 6 bases from V and 5 from J; bases not matched to a gene: 5. The CDR3 loop spans 15 amino acids. Per the germline V gene, CDR1 is SNHLY and CDR2 is FYNNEI. In nucleotides, the CDR3 is TGTGCCAGCAGCGTACTAGCGGGGGGAAACAATGAGCAGTTCTTC. Translating gives CASSVLAGGNNEQFF.

The chain has TRBV7-8 and TRBJ1-4, with a tentative D call TRBD1 (5 bases). V dropped 7 bases and J dropped 4 bases, with 10 bases sitting between them. In germline, CDR1 is SGHVS, CDR2 FQNEAQ. This CDR3 spans 13 amino acids. The CDR3 coding sequence is TGTGCCAGCACCAGACAGATTAATGAAAAACTGTTTTTT. It is translated as CASTRQINEKLFF.

This clone was recorded a few times. The chain joins TRBV11-2 to TRBJ2-2, with D perhaps matching TRBD2 (7 bases). V lost 1 base and J 3 bases, leaving 15 bases between the germline ends. The V gene's germline CDR1 is SGHAT and CDR2 FQNNGV. The CDR3 is made up of 17 amino acids. The CDR3 here is CASSLVSGRGYTGELFF. Here the CDR3 DNA reads TGTGCCAGCAGCTTAGTATCAGGGAGGGGGTACACCGGGGAGCTGTTTTTT.

This clone was observed a handful of times. The chain joins TRBV29-1 to TRBJ1-2; tentative D call: TRBD1 (6 bases). The germline V gene has CDR1 SQVTM and CDR2 ANQGSEA. This CDR3 contains 14 residues. V was trimmed by 4 bases and J by 8 bases, leaving 20 bases between them. The CDR3 DNA reads as TGCAGCGTTGCCATGGACTTCCAGGGGAGAGGCTACACCTTC. Translated, it gives CSVAMDFQGRGYTF.